This T cell receptor (beta chain) was recorded in a study of blood T cell repertoires in COVID-19. TCRdb keeps only in-frame clones here, not all; method: immunoSEQ multiplex PCR. The repertoire has 100,000 to 150,000 clones, approximately 81% of them found once; the top ten carry 5.5%. The CDR3 contains 15 residues. V lost 1 base and J lost 7, with 14 bases in between. Germline values: CDR1 SGHTA, CDR2 FQGNSA. The source of this sequence is a man between 60 and 75 years old with acute or convalescent COVID-19. Material: peripheral blood. The rearrangement links TRBV7-2 to TRBJ1-5, with unresolved D. The CDR3 DNA reads TGTGCCAGCAGCTTAGGGTCGGCGGGGAACCAGCCCCAGCATTTT. It specifies CASSLGSAGNQPQHF.